The rows below give T cell receptor beta chains drawn from one sample of a study of blood T cells in healthy people across ages. MiXCR, applied by TCRdb to the 5' RACE reads, yields one record per CDR3 protein. The sample consists of about 1.8 million distinct CDR3 sequences, less than 50% of them appearing once. The sample comprised blood. These receptors all stem from a middle-aged woman in good health. Both conserved end residues are part of each CDR3. D genes are given only for firm matches. Only part of the rows carry a size: once, few, many, or a class if the clone is expanded.

17	.	TRBD1	TRBV4-3	TRBJ2-3	CASSWVSGQARTDTQYF	TGCGCCAGCAGCTGGGTTAGTGGACAGGCCCGCACAGATACGCAGTATTTT
15	.	.	TRBV28	TRBJ2-5	CASSERVTSQETQYF	TGTGCCAGCAGTGAAAGGGTAACCTCACAAGAGACCCAGTACTTC
13	.	TRBD1	TRBV10-3	TRBJ1-2	CAISEGDRWGYTF	TGTGCCATCAGTGAGGGGGACAGGTGGGGCTACACCTTC
15	few	.	TRBV7-2	TRBJ2-1	CASSLARLPNNEQFF	TGTGCCAGCAGCTTAGCTAGGCTACCGAACAATGAGCAGTTCTTC
13	.	.	TRBV7-2	TRBJ1-6	CASSVEANSPLHF	TGTGCCAGCAGCGTAGAGGCTAATTCACCCCTCCACTTT
15	few	.	TRBV4-3	TRBJ2-5	CASSQEGGLSGTQYF	TGCGCCAGCAGCCAAGAAGGGGGACTTTCCGGGACCCAGTACTTC
13	.	.	TRBV6-2/TRBV6-3	TRBJ2-5	CASSYLGEATQYF	TGTGCCAGCAGTTATCTAGGAGAGGCGACCCAGTACTTC
11	few	.	TRBV29-1	TRBJ2-7	CSVLWGNEQYF	TGCAGCGTTTTGTGGGGCAATGAGCAGTACTTC
15	.	.	TRBV7-2	TRBJ1-5	CASSYRGGGDQPQHF	TGTGCCAGCAGCTATAGGGGGGGTGGCGATCAGCCCCAGCATTTT
14	once	.	TRBV6-2/TRBV6-3	TRBJ2-7	CASTEAHSYNEQYF	TGTGCCAGCACCGAGGCACACTCCTACAATGAGCAGTACTTC
17	once	TRBD2	TRBV7-2	TRBJ2-1	CASSFAGTSGGVNEQFF	TGTGCCAGCAGCTTCGCCGGCACTAGCGGGGGGGTCAATGAGCAGTTCTTC
16	.	.	TRBV4-3	TRBJ1-4	CASSRADRPTNEKLFF	TGCGCCAGCAGCCGGGCGGACCGACCAACTAATGAAAAACTGTTTTTT
14	.	.	TRBV18	TRBJ2-5	CASSGTPLLETQYF	TGTGCCAGCTCCGGGACACCCCTGTTGGAGACCCAGTACTTC
14	.	TRBD1	TRBV6-2/TRBV6-3	TRBJ2-7	CASGQASIIYEQYF	TGTGCCAGTGGACAGGCCAGCATCATCTACGAGCAGTACTTC
13	.	.	TRBV10-3	TRBJ2-1	CAISGALITGQFF	TGTGCCATCAGTGGAGCACTTATCACCGGGCAGTTCTTC
17	.	.	TRBV4-1	TRBJ1-2	CASSQVEGQGGVYGYTF	TGCGCCAGCAGCCAAGTTGAGGGTCAAGGTGGCGTCTATGGCTACACCTTC
11	.	.	TRBV4-1	TRBJ2-7	CASSGGRIQYF	TGCGCCAGCAGTGGAGGGAGAATTCAGTACTTC